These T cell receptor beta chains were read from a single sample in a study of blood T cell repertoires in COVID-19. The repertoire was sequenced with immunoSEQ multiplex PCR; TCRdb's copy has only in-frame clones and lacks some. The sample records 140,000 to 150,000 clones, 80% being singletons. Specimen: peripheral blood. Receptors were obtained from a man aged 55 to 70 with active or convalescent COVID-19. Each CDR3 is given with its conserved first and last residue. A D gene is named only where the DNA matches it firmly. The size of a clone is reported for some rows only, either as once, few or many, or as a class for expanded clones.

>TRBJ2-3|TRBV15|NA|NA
TGTGCCTCGTCGTGGGACTTCAGCACAGATACGCAGTATTTT
CASSWDFSTDTQYF
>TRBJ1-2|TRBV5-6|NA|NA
TGTGCCAGCAGCTTTTCAGGCGGGTCCGTCGCCTATGGCTACACCTTC
CASSFSGGSVAYGYTF
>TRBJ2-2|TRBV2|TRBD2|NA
TGTGCCAGCAGCCGCGGGAGGGGGGGCACCGGGGAGCTGTTTTTT
CASSRGRGGTGELFF
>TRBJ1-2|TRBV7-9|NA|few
TGTGCCAGCAGCGCTCAGAATGGCTACACCTTC
CASSAQNGYTF
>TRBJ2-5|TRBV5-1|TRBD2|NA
TGCGCCAGCAGCTCCTCGACTAGCGGGAGACCCGGGTCGGAGACCCAGTACTTC
CASSSSTSGRPGSETQYF
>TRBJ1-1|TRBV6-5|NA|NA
TGTGCCAGCAGTTACACAGTGAACACTGAAGCTTTCTTT
CASSYTVNTEAFF
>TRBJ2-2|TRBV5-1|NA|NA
TGCGCCAGCAGCTTGAACAAACCGTCCACCGGGGAGCTGTTTTTT
CASSLNKPSTGELFF
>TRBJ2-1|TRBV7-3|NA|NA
TGTGCCAGCAGCTTAAGGCCGAACTCCTACAATGAGCAGTTCTTC
CASSLRPNSYNEQFF
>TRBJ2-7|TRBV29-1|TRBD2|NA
TGCAGCGTTGCCTCAGCGGGATCGAGGACCGAGCAGTACTTC
CSVASAGSRTEQYF
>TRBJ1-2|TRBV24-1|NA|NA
TGTGCCACCAGTGCCGGGGGAGGCTACACCTTC
CATSAGGGYTF
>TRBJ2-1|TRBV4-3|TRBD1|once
TGCGCCAGCAGCCAAGGCCTAGGGACAGGGTATAATGAGCAGTTCTTC
CASSQGLGTGYNEQFF
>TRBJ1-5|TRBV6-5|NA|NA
TGTGCCAGCACCTTCTGGAGCTCCCAGCCCCAGCATTTT
CASTFWSSQPQHF
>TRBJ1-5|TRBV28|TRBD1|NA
TGTGCCAGCAGTCGGTGGCGACAGGGGGCTGGCAATCAGCCCCAGCATTTT
CASSRWRQGAGNQPQHF
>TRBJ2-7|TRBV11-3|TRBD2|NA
TGTGCCAGCAGCTTAAGCGGGACTAGGGCCTACGAGCAGTACTTC
CASSLSGTRAYEQYF
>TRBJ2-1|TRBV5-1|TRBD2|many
TGCGCCAGCAGCTTGCTAGCGGGAGGGCCGGGTGAGCAGTTCTTC
CASSLLAGGPGEQFF
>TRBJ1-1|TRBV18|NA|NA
TGTGCCAGCTCCCAGTCCACTGAAGCTTTCTTT
CASSQSTEAFF
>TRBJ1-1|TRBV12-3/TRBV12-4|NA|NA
TGTGCCAGCACCCCGGACAGGAACACTGAAGCTTTCTTT
CASTPDRNTEAFF
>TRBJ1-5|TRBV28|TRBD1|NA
TGTGCCAGCAGTTTATTCCCGGGACAGGGGGATCAGCCCCAGCATTTT
CASSLFPGQGDQPQHF
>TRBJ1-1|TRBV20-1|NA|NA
TGCAGTGCTTCCCGGGACACTGAAGCTTTCTTT
CSASRDTEAFF
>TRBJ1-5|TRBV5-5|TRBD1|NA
TGTGCCAGCAGCCTCCGGGACAGGGGTAATCAGCCCCAGCATTTT
CASSLRDRGNQPQHF
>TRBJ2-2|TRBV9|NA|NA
TGTGCCAGCAGCGTTATCGGTGCGAACACCGGGGAGCTGTTTTTT
CASSVIGANTGELFF
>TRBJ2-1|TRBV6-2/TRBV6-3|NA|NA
TGTGCCAGCAGTTACGGGCAGATTTACAATGAGCAGTTCTTC
CASSYGQIYNEQFF
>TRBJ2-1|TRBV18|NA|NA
TGTGCCAGCTCGGCCCTCCTTTACGAGCAGTTCTTC
CASSALLYEQFF
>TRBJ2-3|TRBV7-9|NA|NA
TGTGCCAGCAGCTTAGCTGGCGGGTTTTCATCTAGCACAGATACGCAGTATTTT
CASSLAGGFSSSTDTQYF
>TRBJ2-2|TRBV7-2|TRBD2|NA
TGTGCCAGCAGCTTACCAGCGGGGCCTTTCACCGGGGAGCTGTTTTTT
CASSLPAGPFTGELFF
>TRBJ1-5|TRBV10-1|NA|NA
TGCGCCGGGACAATGACAGGTCTGGGGAGTAGCAATCAGCCCCAGCATTTT
CAGTMTGLGSSNQPQHF
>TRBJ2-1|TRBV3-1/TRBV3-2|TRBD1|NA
TGTGCCAGCAGCCAGCCGGGACAGGGGGCGCGGAATGAGCAGTTCTTC
CASSQPGQGARNEQFF
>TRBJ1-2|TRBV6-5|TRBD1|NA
TGTGCCAGCAGCGCTTACGACAGGGTGTCCGGTGGCTACACCTTC
CASSAYDRVSGGYTF
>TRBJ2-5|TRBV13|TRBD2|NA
TGTGCCAGCAGCCGAGGGACTAGGGAGGGGACCCAGTACTTC
CASSRGTREGTQYF
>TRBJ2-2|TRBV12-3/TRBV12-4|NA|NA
TGTGCCTGGGGGCTAGCGGCTACCGGGGAGCTGTTTTTT
CAWGLAATGELFF
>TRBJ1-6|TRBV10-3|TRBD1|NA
TGTGCCATGGCCGGGACAGATAATTCACCCCTCCACTTT
CAMAGTDNSPLHF
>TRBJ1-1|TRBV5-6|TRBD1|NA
TGTGCCAGCAGCTCCGCGACAGGGGGGTTCACTGAAGCTTTCTTT
CASSSATGGFTEAFF
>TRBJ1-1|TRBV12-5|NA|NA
TGTGCTAGTGCCCACCCAGGACAGTACACTGAAGCTTTCTTT
CASAHPGQYTEAFF
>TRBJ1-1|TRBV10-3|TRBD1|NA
TGTGCCATCAGCGACCGGACAGGGGCTGTGAACACTGAAGCTTTCTTT
CAISDRTGAVNTEAFF
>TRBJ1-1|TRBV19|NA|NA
TGTGCCAGTAGTATACAGGGGATTAACACTGAAGCTTTCTTT
CASSIQGINTEAFF
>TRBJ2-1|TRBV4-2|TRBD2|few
TGTGCCAGCAGCCGAGTTGCCGGGACTAGCGGGAGCTCCTACAATGAGCAGTTCTTC
CASSRVAGTSGSSYNEQFF
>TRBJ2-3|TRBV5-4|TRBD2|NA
TGTGCCAGCAGCCCGGAGGGAGGGGAAACGCAGTATTTT
CASSPEGGETQYF
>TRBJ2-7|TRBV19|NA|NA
TGTGCCAGTAGTCGGACAAGGTCCTACGAGCAGTACTTC
CASSRTRSYEQYF
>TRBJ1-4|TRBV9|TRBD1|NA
TGTGCCAGCAGCGTAGGACAGGGAAGCGCAACTAATGAAAAACTGTTTTTT
CASSVGQGSATNEKLFF
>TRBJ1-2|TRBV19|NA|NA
TGTGCCAGTAGTTCCGGGAACTATGGCTACACCTTC
CASSSGNYGYTF
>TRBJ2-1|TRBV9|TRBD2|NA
TGTGCCAGCAGCGTAGCGGGACAGGGACTAGCGGGAGTAGGTGAGCAGTTCTTC
CASSVAGQGLAGVGEQFF
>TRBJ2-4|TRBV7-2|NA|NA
TGTGCCAGCAGCCCCCGCAGGGGAAACATTCAGTACTTC
CASSPRRGNIQYF
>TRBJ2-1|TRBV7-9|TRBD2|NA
TGTGCCAGCAGCTTAGCCTATAGCGGGAGCTCCTACAATGAGCAGTTCTTC
CASSLAYSGSSYNEQFF
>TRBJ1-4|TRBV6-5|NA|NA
TGTGCCAGCAGTCGACAGGCAACTAATGAAAAACTGTTTTTT
CASSRQATNEKLFF
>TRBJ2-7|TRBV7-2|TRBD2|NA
TGTGCCAGCAGCTCGGGGACTAGCGGGAGGACTCCCTACGAGCAGTACTTC
CASSSGTSGRTPYEQYF
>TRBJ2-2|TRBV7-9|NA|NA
TGTGCCAGCAGCCCGCGAGCCGGGGGCGGGGAGCTGTTTTTT
CASSPRAGGGELFF
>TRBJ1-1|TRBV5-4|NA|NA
TGTGCCAGCAGCTTGGGTGCAGGGTTGAACACTGAAGCTTTCTTT
CASSLGAGLNTEAFF
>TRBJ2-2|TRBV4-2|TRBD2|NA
TGTGCCAGCAGCCATCCATCGCGGGAGGTTGACGGGGAGCTGTTTTTT
CASSHPSREVDGELFF
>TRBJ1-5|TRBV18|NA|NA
TGTGCCAGCTCACCAAGCGGGTCTGGGTTTCAGCCCCAGCATTTT
CASSPSGSGFQPQHF
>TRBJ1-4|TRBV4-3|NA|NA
TGCGCCAGCAGCCAAGATGTAGCTCGAAAACTGTTTTTT
CASSQDVARKLFF
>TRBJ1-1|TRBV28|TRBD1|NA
TGTGCCAGCAGTTCCCGCCAGACAGGGTTCACTGAAGCTTTCTTT
CASSSRQTGFTEAFF
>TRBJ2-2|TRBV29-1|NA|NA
TGCAGCGTTGCTCCCTCCGGGGAGCTGTTTTTT
CSVAPSGELFF
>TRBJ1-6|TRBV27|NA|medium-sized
TGTGCCAGCAGTTTATCATTCGGTAGCTCCTATAATTCACCCCTCCACTTT
CASSLSFGSSYNSPLHF
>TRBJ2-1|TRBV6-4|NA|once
TGTGCCAGCAGTGACGGGGATAACGGAGGGGTCCATGAGCAGTTCTTC
CASSDGDNGGVHEQFF
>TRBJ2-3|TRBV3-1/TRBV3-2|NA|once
TGTGCCGTGTCCCAGGGACTCACAGATACGCAGTATTTT
CAVSQGLTDTQYF